The T cell receptor beta chain described here comes from a study of blood T cell repertoires in COVID-19. Assay used: immunoSEQ multiplex PCR; TCRdb lists only in-frame clones, some missing. The data show hundreds of thousands of clones, about nine tenths seen once. The CDR3 is 15 residues long. V usage is TRBV12-1 and J usage is TRBJ2-1; TRBD2 is the table's D call, not checked against the DNA. TRBV12-1 constitutes a pseudogene. Sequencing was carried out using peripheral blood. The receptor comes from a man between 60 and 70 years old who had recovered from COVID-19. CDR3 loop: CASGLAGLSGDEQFF. The CDR3 nucleotides read TGTGCCAGCGGTCTAGCGGGTTTATCAGGCGATGAGCAGTTCTTC.